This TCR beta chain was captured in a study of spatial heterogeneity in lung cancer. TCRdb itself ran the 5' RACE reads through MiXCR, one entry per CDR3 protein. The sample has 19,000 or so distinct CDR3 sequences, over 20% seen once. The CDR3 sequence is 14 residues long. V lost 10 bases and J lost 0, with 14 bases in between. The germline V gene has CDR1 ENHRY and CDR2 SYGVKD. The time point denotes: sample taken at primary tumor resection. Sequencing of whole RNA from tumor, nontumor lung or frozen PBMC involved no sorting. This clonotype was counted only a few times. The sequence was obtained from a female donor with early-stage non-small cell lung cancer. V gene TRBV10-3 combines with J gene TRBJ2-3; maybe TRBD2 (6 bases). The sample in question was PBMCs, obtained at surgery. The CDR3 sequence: CATTAGTSTDTQYF. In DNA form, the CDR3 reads TGTGCCACCACAGCGGGTACTAGCACAGATACGCAGTATTTT.